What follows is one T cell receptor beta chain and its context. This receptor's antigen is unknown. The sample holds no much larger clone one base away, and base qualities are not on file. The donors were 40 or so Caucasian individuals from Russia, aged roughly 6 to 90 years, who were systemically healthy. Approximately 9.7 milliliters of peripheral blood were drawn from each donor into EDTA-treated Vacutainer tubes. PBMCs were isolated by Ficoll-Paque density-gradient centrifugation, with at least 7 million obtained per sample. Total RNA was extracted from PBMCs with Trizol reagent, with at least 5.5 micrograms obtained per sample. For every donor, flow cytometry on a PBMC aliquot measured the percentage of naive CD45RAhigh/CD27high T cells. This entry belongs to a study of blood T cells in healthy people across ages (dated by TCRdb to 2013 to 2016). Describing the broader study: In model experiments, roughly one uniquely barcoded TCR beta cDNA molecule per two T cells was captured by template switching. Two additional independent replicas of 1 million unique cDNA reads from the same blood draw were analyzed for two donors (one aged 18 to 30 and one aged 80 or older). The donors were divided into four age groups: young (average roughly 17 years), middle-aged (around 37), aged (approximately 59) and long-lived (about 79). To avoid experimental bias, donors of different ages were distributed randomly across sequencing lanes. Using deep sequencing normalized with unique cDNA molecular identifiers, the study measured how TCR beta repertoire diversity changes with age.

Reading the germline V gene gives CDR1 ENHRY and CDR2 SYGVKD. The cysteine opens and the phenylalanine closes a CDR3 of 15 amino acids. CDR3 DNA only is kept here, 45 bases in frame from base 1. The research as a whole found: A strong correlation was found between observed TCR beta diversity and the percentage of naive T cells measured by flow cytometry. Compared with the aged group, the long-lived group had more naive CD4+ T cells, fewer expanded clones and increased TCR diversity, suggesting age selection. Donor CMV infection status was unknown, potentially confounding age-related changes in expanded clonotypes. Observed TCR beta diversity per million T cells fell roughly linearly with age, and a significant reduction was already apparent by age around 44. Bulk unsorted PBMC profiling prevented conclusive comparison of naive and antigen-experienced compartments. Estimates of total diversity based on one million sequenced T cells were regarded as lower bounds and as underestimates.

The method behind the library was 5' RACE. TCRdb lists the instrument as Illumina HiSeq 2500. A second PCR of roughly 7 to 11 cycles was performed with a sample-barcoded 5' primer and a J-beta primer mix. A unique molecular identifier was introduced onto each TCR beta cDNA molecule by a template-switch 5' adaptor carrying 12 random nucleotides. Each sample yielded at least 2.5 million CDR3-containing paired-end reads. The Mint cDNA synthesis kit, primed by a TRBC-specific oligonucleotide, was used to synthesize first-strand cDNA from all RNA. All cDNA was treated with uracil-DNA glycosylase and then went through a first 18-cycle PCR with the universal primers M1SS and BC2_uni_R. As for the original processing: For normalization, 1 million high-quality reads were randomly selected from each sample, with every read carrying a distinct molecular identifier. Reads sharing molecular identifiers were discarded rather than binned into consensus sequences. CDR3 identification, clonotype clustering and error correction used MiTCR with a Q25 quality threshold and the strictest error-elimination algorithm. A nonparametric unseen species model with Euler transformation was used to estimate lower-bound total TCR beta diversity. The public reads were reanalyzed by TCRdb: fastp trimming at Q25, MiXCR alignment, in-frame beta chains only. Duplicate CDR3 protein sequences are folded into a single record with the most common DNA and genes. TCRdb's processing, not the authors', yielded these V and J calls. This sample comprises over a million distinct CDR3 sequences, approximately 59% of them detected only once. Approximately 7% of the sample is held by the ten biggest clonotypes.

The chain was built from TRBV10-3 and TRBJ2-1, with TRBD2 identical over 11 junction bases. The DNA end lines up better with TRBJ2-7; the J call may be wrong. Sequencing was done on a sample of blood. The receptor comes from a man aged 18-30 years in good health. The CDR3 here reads CAISGTSGFYNEQYF. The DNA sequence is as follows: TGTGCCATCAGTGGGACTAGCGGGTTTTACAATGAGCAGTACTTC.